A single T cell receptor (beta chain) is shown here with its context. The CDR3 has 12 amino acids. The ends were cut back, 3 bases at V and 6 bases at J, with 6 bases in the middle. Germline CDR1 reads SGDLS; CDR2 reads YYNGEE. This sample stems from a study of blood T cell repertoires in COVID-19. On the study more broadly: Collection of acute and convalescent COVID-19 samples took place in the United States, Italy and Spain. PBMCs, B-cell-depleted T cells, or T cells provided the cDNA or gDNA that made up the material.

The Seattle patients, enrolled during active infection, were followed longitudinally. TCRdb's table, derived via immunoSEQ multiplex PCR, lists solely in-frame clones and lacks some. The data contain around 470,000 clones, 75% to 90% of them singletons. Material for sequencing was peripheral blood. This TCR was sampled from a man aged 18 to 30 with COVID-19, enrolled during active disease. The genes are TRBV9 and TRBJ2-2; D is possibly TRBD1 (5 bases). The CDR3 is CASSDRSGELFF. In nucleotides, the CDR3 is TGTGCCAGCAGCGACAGGTCCGGGGAGCTGTTTTTT.